This TCR beta chain was profiled in a study of blood T cells in healthy people across ages. Study outcomes and limitations: Diversity of TCR beta correlated strongly with naive T cell percentage. Leaving the PBMCs unsorted stopped any conclusive comparison of naive versus antigen-experienced cells.

A second PCR of 7 to 11 cycles used a sample-barcoded 5' primer and a J-beta primer mix. CDR3-containing paired-end reads numbered at least 2.5 million in each sample. TCRdb re-derived calls from the 5' RACE reads in MiXCR, one entry per CDR3 protein. This table holds 710,000 or so distinct CDR3 sequences, about 32% found once. Total RNA, at least 6 micrograms per sample, came from PBMCs. This clonotype was seen repeatedly, ten times or more. Its target is unknown. The CDR3 has 14 amino acids. Germline V gene lookup returns CDR1 ENHRY and CDR2 SYGVKD. V lost 6 bases and J lost 6; bases outside the gene matches: 4.

The origin of this receptor is an elderly woman in good health. The chain links TRBV10-3 to TRBJ2-1; 11 bases agree with TRBD1. Specimen: blood. The CDR3 sequence: CAISGQGAGNEQFF. CDR3 bases: TGTGCCATCAGCGGACAGGGGGCTGGCAATGAGCAGTTCTTC.